The 14 T cell receptor beta chains below all came from one sample that was sequenced in a study of beta chain features in type 1 diabetes. The entirety of the isolated RNA underwent reverse transcription, so expressed TCRB transcripts were sequenced. Sequencing was performed with immunoSEQ multiplex PCR; in TCRdb, only in-frame clones are kept and a portion is missing. The repertoire consists of about 350,000 clones, with roughly a fifth occurring once and the leading ten covering approximately 0.043%. Sequencing used naive CD4+ T cells from blood. The origin of the receptors is a young woman in good health.

This rearrangement joins TRBV30 to TRBJ2-5, with 7 bases identical to TRBD2. V lost 1 base, J lost 2 bases, and 7 bases stayed unmatched. CDR1 GTSNPN and CDR2 SVGIG come from the germline V gene (reference sequence). The CDR3 length is 15 residues. The CDR3 here is CAWSDVGGSQETQYF. The CDR3 DNA follows: TGTGCCTGGAGTGATGTGGGGGGGTCTCAAGAGACCCAGTACTTC.

This chain uses TRBV27 with TRBJ2-1; 11 bases agree with TRBD2. V dropped 5 bases and J dropped 6; count of bases not matched to a gene: 6. This CDR3 is 15 amino acids long. Germline V CDR1 and CDR2: MNHEY, SMNVEV (reference sequence). The CDR3 nucleotides read TGTGCCAGCAGTCAAATAGCGGGGGGGGTCAATGAGCAGTTCTTC. It yields the protein CASSQIAGGVNEQFF.

The rearrangement links TRBV7-2 to TRBJ2-7; 7 positions agree with TRBD2. The CDR3 has 15 residues. V lost 1 base, J lost 7 bases, and 10 bases stayed unmatched. Germline values: CDR1 SGHTA, CDR2 FQGNSA. The CDR3 spells CASSLDGGGPREQYF. CDR3 nucleotide sequence: TGTGCCAGCAGCTTAGATGGGGGAGGGCCACGGGAGCAGTACTTC.

This clone was seen more than once but under ten times. V gene TRBV6-6 combines with J gene TRBJ2-5, with D possibly being TRBD2 (5 bases). The CDR3 has 13 residues. Between the trimmed V and J ends, which lost 2 bases and 4 bases, there was a span of 8 bases. In germline, CDR1 is MNHNY, CDR2 SVGAGI (reference sequence). CDR3 region: CASSYEGGETQYF. The CDR3, as DNA: TGTGCCAGCAGTTACGAGGGCGGAGAGACCCAGTACTTC.

The V gene is TRBV11-3, the J gene TRBJ2-1, with 9 bases lining up with TRBD2. The trim removed 3 bases at V and 6 bases at J, leaving 3 bases unmatched. CDR1 and CDR2 from the germline V gene are SGHNT and YENEEA. This CDR3 has 14 residues. The CDR3 loop is CASSLREGSNEQFF. In DNA form, the CDR3 reads TGTGCCAGCAGCTTGCGGGAGGGGTCCAATGAGCAGTTCTTC.

The chain recombines TRBV7-2 with TRBJ1-2; tentatively, D is TRBD1 (6 bases). V was clipped by 5 bases and J by 6 bases, with 19 bases between them. Germline V gene sequence: CDR1 SGHTA, CDR2 FQGNSA. This CDR3 is built from 15 residues. CDR3 protein: CASSPQTGGLNGYTF. In nucleotides, the CDR3 is TGTGCCAGCAGCCCCCAGACAGGCGGACTGAATGGCTACACCTTC.

The sample holds a few counts of this clone. The chain uses TRBV6-5 and TRBJ2-1; tentatively, D is TRBD2 (6 bases). V lost 5 bases, J lost 5 bases, and 10 bases lay in between. The CDR3 runs 13 residues. The germline gives CDR1 MNHEY, CDR2 SVGAGI. The CDR3 reads CASSVPGDNEQFF. CDR3 coding DNA: TGTGCCAGCAGTGTCCCGGGGGACAATGAGCAGTTCTTC.

The rearrangement links TRBV10-3 to TRBJ1-2, with 8 positions matching TRBD1. V gave up 11 bases and J gave up 2 bases; unmatched junction bases: 7. The CDR3 extends over 13 amino acids. Germline CDR1 and CDR2: ENHRY and SYGVKD. The CDR3 here is CAAKTGVNYGYTF. CDR3 DNA: TGTGCCGCTAAGACAGGGGTGAACTATGGCTACACCTTC.

The chain carries TRBV9 and TRBJ1-6; 7 bases align to TRBD1. V trimming: 7 bases; J trimming: 9 bases; junction bases outside the gene matches: 7. Looked up from germline, CDR1 is SGDLS and CDR2 is YYNGEE. This CDR3 region has 13 residues. CDR3 sequence reads: CASGGTDPSPLHF. The DNA of the CDR3 is TGTGCCAGCGGGGGGACAGACCCTTCACCCCTCCACTTT.

This clone was recorded a few times. The J gene is TRBJ2-5, the V gene TRBV19; 7 nucleotides match TRBD1. The CDR3 contains 16 residues. V shed 8 bases and J 4 bases; nucleotides not matched to a gene: 16. Germline V gives CDR1 LNHDA, CDR2 SQIVND (reference sequence). The CDR3: CASGTHRDSLGETQYF. Here the CDR3 DNA reads TGTGCCAGTGGTACTCACCGGGACAGTCTAGGAGAGACCCAGTACTTC.

This clone was picked up a small number of times. The same CDR3 can be traced to other DNA sequences in this sample. This sequence joins TRBV5-1 and TRBJ2-3; the D gene is possibly TRBD2 (6 bases). CDR3 length: 15 amino acids. V gave up 1 base and J gave up 0 bases, with 9 bases separating them. Germline CDR1 reads SGHRS; CDR2 reads YFSETQ. CDR3 bases: TGCGCCAGCAGCTTGCTGGGGGGTAGCACAGATACGCAGTATTTT. Its translation is CASSLLGGSTDTQYF.

This chain uses TRBV5-1 with TRBJ2-7, with 14 bases identical to TRBD2. There are 17 residues in the CDR3. CDR1 is SGHRS and CDR2 is YFSETQ in the germline V gene. V was clipped by 4 bases and J by 0 bases; unmatched bases: 6. In DNA, the CDR3 is TGCGCCAGCAGCACCATGACTAGCGGGAGGGTCTCCTACGAGCAGTACTTC. Its translation: CASSTMTSGRVSYEQYF.

The chain is built from TRBV5-1 and TRBJ2-1; D is uncertain. Germline-derived CDR1 and CDR2 are SGHRS and YFSETQ. This CDR3 spans 12 amino acids. The V gene lost 2 bases and the J gene lost 6 bases, with 6 bases spanning the gap. CDR3 region: CASSFLVNEQFF. The CDR3 DNA is TGCGCCAGCAGCTTCCTTGTCAATGAGCAGTTCTTC.

This clone was seen a handful of times. The chain joins TRBV2 to TRBJ1-2; 9 bases are a match to TRBD1. CDR3 length: 16 residues. Germline assignment: CDR1 SNHLY and CDR2 FYNNEI. V trimming: 6 bases; J trimming: 5 bases; junction bases outside the gene matches: 13. In DNA, the CDR3 is TGTGCCAGCAGGACCACCGGCTCGACAGGGGGTTATGGCTACACCTTC. Protein product: CASRTTGSTGGYGYTF. Using reference TRBV2 and TRBJ1-2 for the parts outside the CDR3, the full variable domain is EPEVTQTPSHQVTQMGQEVILRCVPISNHLYFYWYRQILGQKVEFLVSFYNNEISEKSEIFDDQFSVERPDGSNFTLKIRSTKLEDSAMYFCASRTTGSTGGYGYTFGSGTRLTVV.